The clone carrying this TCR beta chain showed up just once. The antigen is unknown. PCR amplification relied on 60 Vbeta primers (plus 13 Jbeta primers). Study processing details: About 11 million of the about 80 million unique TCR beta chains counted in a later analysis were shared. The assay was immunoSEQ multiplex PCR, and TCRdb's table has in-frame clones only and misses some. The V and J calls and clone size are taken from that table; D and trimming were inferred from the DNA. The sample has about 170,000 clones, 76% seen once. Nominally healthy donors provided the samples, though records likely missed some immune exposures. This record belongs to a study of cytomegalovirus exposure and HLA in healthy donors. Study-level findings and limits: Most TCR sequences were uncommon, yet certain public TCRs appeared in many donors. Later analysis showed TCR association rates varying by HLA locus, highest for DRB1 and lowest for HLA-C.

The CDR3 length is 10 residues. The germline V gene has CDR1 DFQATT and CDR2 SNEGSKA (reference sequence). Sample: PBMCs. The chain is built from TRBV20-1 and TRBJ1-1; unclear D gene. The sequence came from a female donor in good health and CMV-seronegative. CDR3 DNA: TGCAACCCTGGGGAGGTGGAAGCTTTCTTT. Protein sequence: CNPGEVEAFF.